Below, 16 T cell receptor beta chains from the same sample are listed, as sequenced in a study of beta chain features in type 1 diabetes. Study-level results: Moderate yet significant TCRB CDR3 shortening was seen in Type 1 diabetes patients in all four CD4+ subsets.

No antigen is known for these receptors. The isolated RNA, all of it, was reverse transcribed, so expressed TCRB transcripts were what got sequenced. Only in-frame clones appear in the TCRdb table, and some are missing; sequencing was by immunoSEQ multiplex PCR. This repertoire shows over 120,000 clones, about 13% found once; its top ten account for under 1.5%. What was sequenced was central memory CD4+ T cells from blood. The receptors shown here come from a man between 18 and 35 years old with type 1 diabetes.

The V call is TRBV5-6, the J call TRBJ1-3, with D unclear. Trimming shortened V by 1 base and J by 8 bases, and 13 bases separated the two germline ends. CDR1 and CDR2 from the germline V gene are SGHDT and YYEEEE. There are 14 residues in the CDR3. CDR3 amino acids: CASSLIRGFDTIYF. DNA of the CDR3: TGTGCCAGCAGCTTGATTAGAGGGTTTGACACCATATATTTT.

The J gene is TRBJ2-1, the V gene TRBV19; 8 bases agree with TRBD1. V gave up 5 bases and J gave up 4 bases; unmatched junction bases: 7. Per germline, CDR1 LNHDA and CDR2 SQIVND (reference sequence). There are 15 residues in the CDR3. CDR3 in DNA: TGTGCCAGTAGTCTACGACAGGGGTCTTACAATGAGCAGTTCTTC. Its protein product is CASSLRQGSYNEQFF.

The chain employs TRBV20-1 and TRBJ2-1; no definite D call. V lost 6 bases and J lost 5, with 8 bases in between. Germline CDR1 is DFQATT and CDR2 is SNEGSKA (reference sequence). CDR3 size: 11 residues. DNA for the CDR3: TGCAGTGCAGTAGCCGACAATGAGCAGTTCTTC. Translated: CSAVADNEQFF.

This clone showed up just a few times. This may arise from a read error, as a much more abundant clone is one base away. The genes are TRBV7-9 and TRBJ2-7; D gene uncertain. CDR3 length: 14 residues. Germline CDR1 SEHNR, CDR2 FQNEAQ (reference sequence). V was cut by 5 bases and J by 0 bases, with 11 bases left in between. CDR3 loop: CASSELTGSYEQYF. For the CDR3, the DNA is TGTGCCAGCAGCGAGCTGACTGGCTCCTACGAGCAGTACTTC.

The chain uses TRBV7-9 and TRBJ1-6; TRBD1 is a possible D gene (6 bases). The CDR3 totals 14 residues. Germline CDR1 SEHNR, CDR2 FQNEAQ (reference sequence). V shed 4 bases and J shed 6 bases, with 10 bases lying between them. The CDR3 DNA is TGTGCCAGCAGCTCGGACAGAGCTAATTCACCCCTCCACTTT. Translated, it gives CASSSDRANSPLHF.

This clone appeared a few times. CDR3: CASSLAAGGEKLFF. In DNA, the CDR3 is TGCGCCAGCAGCTTGGCGGCAGGCGGAGAAAAACTGTTTTTT. V is TRBV5-1 and J is TRBJ1-4; D gene ambiguous. The CDR3 contains 14 residues. Per germline, CDR1 SGHRS and CDR2 YFSETQ. V was trimmed by 0 bases and J by 8 bases, leaving 11 bases between them.

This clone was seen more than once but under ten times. This CDR3 reads CASSHITWTGNRELFF. For the CDR3, the DNA is TGCGCCAGCAGCCATATAACCTGGACAGGGAACAGGGAGCTGTTTTTT. This sequence joins TRBV4-1 and TRBJ2-2, with 8 nucleotides matching TRBD1. The germline V gene has CDR1 MGHRA and CDR2 YSYEKL. The CDR3 is 16 residues long. Losses at the gene ends were 3 bases for V and 9 bases for J; bases not matched to a gene: 12.

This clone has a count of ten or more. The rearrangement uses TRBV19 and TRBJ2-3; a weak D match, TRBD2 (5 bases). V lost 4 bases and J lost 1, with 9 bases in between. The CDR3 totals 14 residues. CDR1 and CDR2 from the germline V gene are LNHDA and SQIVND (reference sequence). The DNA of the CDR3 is TGTGCCAGTAGTACCCTGGAGGGCACAGATACGCAGTATTTT. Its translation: CASSTLEGTDTQYF.

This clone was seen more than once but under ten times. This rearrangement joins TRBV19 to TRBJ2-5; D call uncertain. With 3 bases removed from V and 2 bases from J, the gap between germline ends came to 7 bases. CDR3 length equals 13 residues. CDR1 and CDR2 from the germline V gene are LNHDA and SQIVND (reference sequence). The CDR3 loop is CASSMQGQETQYF. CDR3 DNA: TGTGCCAGTAGTATGCAAGGGCAAGAGACCCAGTACTTC.

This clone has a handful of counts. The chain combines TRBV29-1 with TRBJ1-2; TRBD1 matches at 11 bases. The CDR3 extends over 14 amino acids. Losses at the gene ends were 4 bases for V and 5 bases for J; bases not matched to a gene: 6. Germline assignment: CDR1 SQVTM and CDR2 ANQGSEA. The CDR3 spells CSVGRTGGLYGYTF. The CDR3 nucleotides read TGCAGCGTTGGGAGGACAGGGGGCTTGTATGGCTACACCTTC. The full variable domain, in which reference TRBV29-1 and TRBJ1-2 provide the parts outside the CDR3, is SAVISQKPSRDICQRGTSLTIQCQVDSQVTMMFWYRQQPGQSLTLIATANQGSEATYESGFVIDKFPISRPNLTFSTLTVSNMSPEDSSIYLCSVGRTGGLYGYTFGSGTRLTVV.

This CDR3 is CSVGEGGNTEAFF. In DNA form, the CDR3 reads TGCAGCGTTGGGGAGGGGGGCAACACTGAAGCTTTCTTT. The chain carries TRBV29-1 and TRBJ1-1; a weak D match, TRBD1 (6 bases). CDR3 length: 13 residues. The V and J ends lost 4 bases and 2 bases respectively, with 11 bases between them. CDR1 is SQVTM and CDR2 is ANQGSEA in the germline V gene.

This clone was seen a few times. CDR3 amino acids: CASSLGTGYNEQFF. The DNA for the CDR3 is TGCGCCAGCAGCTTAGGGACAGGCTACAATGAGCAGTTCTTC. The chain recombines TRBV5-1 with TRBJ2-1; 8 positions agree with TRBD1. The germline CDR1 and CDR2 sequences are SGHRS and YFSETQ. This CDR3 contains 14 residues. The ends lost 2 bases at V and 3 bases at J; junction bases unmatched: 1.

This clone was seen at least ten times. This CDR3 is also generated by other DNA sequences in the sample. The CDR3 bases are TGTGCCTGGAGTAGGGACACCAATCAGCCCCAGCATTTT. Translation: CAWSRDTNQPQHF. The chain has TRBV30 and TRBJ1-5; the D gene is possibly TRBD1 (6 bases). The CDR3 has 13 residues. V lost 2 bases and J lost 3, with 8 bases in between. CDR1 is GTSNPN, CDR2 SVGIG, per germline (reference sequence).

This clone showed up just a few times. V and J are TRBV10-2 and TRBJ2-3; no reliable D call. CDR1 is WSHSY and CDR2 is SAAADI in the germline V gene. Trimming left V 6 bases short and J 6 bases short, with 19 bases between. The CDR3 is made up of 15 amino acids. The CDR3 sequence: CASSEYPAVSDTQYF. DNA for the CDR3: TGCGCCAGCAGCGAATACCCCGCTGTATCGGATACGCAGTATTTT.

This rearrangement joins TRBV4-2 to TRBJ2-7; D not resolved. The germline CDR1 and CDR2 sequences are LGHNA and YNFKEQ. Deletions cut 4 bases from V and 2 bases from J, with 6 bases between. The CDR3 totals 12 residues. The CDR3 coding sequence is TGTGCCAGCAGCCGGGATGCCTACGAGCAGTACTTC. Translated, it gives CASSRDAYEQYF.

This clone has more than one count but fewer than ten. The CDR3 loop reads CASSIGTSGYQETQYF. DNA of the CDR3: TGCGCCAGCAGCATCGGGACTAGCGGGTACCAAGAGACCCAGTACTTC. The chain combines TRBV5-1 with TRBJ2-5, with 12 bases fitting TRBD2. Trimming took 4 bases from V and 0 from J; bases not matched to a gene: 4. The CDR3 length is 16 residues. The germline gives CDR1 SGHRS, CDR2 YFSETQ.